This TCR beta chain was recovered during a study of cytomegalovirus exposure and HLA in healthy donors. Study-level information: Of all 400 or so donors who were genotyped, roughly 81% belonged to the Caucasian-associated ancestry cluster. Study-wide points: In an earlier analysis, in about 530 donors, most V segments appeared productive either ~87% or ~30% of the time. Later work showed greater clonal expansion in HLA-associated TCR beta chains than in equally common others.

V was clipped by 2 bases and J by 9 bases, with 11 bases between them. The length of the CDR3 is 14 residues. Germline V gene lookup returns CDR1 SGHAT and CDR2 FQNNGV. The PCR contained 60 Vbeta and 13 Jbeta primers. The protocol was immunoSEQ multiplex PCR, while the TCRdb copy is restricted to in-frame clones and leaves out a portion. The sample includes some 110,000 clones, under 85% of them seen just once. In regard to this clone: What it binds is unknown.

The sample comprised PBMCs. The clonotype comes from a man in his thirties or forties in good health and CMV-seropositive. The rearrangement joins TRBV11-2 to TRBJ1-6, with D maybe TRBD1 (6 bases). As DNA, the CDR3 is TGTGCCAGCAGCTTAAACAGGGTAGTTTCACCCCTCCACTTT. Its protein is CASSLNRVVSPLHF.